These T cell receptor beta chains were read from a single sample in a study of beta chain features in type 1 diabetes. TCRdb keeps only in-frame clones here, not all; method: immunoSEQ multiplex PCR. The sample carries tens of thousands of clones, more than 45% recorded once. The sequenced sample was stem cell memory CD4+ T cells from blood. The receptors stem from a man aged 18-30 years with type 1 diabetes. The CDR3 runs from the conserved cysteine through the conserved F or W. A D gene is named only where the DNA matches it firmly. Some rows mark clone size as missing; the rest say once, few, many or name a class of expanded clone.

j_gene | v_gene | d_gene | abundance | CDR3aa | CDR3nt
TRBJ2-7 | TRBV11-2 | TRBD1 | NA | CASRDQGGRLEQYF | TGTGCCAGCAGGGACCAAGGGGGCCGATTGGAGCAGTACTTC
TRBJ1-3 | TRBV5-1 | TRBD1 | few | CASSPGTGGSGNTIYF | TGCGCCAGCAGCCCCGGGACAGGGGGCTCTGGAAACACCATATATTTT
TRBJ2-5 | TRBV29-1 | TRBD2 | few | CSGSGTSLKETQYF | TGCAGCGGATCCGGGACTAGTCTAAAAGAGACCCAGTACTTC
TRBJ2-5 | TRBV7-2 | NA | NA | CASSLEWEETQYF | TGTGCCAGCAGCTTAGAATGGGAGGAGACCCAGTACTTC
TRBJ2-3 | TRBV2 | NA | few | CASMGPGFTDTQYF | TGTGCCAGCATGGGGCCAGGGTTCACAGATACGCAGTATTTT
TRBJ2-7 | TRBV5-1 | TRBD1 | NA | CAKSDRGPYEQYF | TGCGCCAAGTCGGACAGGGGACCCTACGAGCAGTACTTC
TRBJ1-3 | TRBV6-5 | TRBD1 | NA | CASSYSGTGSGNTIYF | TGTGCCAGCAGTTACTCCGGGACAGGTTCTGGAAACACCATATATTTT
TRBJ1-3 | TRBV28 | NA | NA | CASSFRGQTPGNTIYF | TGTGCCAGCAGTTTTCGTGGACAGACCCCTGGAAACACCATATATTTT
TRBJ1-5 | TRBV18 | TRBD1 | NA | CASSQTGTDAYQPQHF | TGTGCCAGCTCACAAACCGGGACAGATGCCTATCAGCCCCAGCATTTT
TRBJ1-1 | TRBV7-2 | TRBD1 | NA | CASSPHGTGREAFF | TGTGCCAGCAGCCCTCACGGGACAGGGAGGGAGGCTTTCTTT
TRBJ1-5 | TRBV5-1 | NA | once | CASSSDGQPNQPQHF | TGCGCCAGCAGCTCAGACGGACAGCCTAATCAGCCCCAGCATTTT
TRBJ2-5 | TRBV7-2 | TRBD2 | NA | CASSLGTSGGQETQYF | TGTGCCAGCAGCTTAGGGACTAGCGGGGGACAAGAGACCCAGTACTTC
TRBJ1-6 | TRBV4-3 | NA | NA | CASSQVGSGNSPLHF | TGCGCCAGCAGCCAAGTCGGATCGGGTAATTCACCCCTCCACTTT
TRBJ2-7 | TRBV28 | TRBD1 | NA | CATRQGHYEQYF | TGTGCCACCAGACAGGGACACTACGAGCAGTACTTC
TRBJ2-3 | TRBV29-1 | NA | NA | CSVVSEINTQYF | TGCAGCGTTGTCTCCGAGATTAATACGCAGTATTTT
TRBJ2-5 | TRBV29-1 | NA | NA | CSVDPGRGLETQYF | TGCAGCGTTGATCCAGGGAGGGGGTTGGAGACCCAGTACTTC
TRBJ2-7 | TRBV28 | NA | few | CASSFVASYEQYF | TGTGCCAGCAGTTTTGTAGCCTCCTACGAGCAGTACTTC
TRBJ2-3 | TRBV29-1 | NA | NA | CSLGLAGGTDTQYF | TGCAGCCTTGGGTTAGCCGGGGGCACAGATACGCAGTATTTT
TRBJ2-3 | TRBV11-2 | TRBD1 | NA | CASSPQGAPSTDTQYF | TGTGCCAGCAGTCCACAGGGGGCGCCCTCCACAGATACGCAGTATTTT
TRBJ2-7 | TRBV10-1 | TRBD2 | NA | CASSERLAGGSYEQYF | TGCGCCAGCAGTGAGCGCTTAGCGGGAGGAAGCTACGAGCAGTACTTC
TRBJ2-7 | TRBV5-4 | TRBD2 | NA | CASSSGLAGGGSYEQYF | TGTGCCAGCAGCTCCGGACTAGCGGGAGGTGGGTCCTACGAGCAGTACTTC
TRBJ2-5 | TRBV19 | NA | NA | CASSFDQETQYF | TGTGCCAGTAGTTTCGACCAAGAGACCCAGTACTTC
TRBJ2-5 | TRBV5-4 | NA | NA | CASSLDNRRGQMHF | TGTGCCAGCAGCTTGGATAACAGAAGGGGCCAGATGCACTTC
TRBJ2-5 | TRBV27 | NA | NA | CASKRQTQETQYF | TGTGCCAGCAAGCGACAGACGCAAGAGACCCAGTACTTC
TRBJ2-5 | TRBV11-2 | NA | few | CASSLGWVENKETQYF | TGTGCCAGCAGCTTAGGGTGGGTGGAGAATAAAGAGACCCAGTACTTC
TRBJ2-7 | TRBV28 | TRBD1 | NA | CASSFLNPADRPTYEQYF | TGTGCCAGCAGTTTCCTCAACCCAGCGGACAGGCCCACCTACGAGCAGTACTTC
TRBJ2-1 | TRBV7-7 | TRBD2 | few | CASSAGLAGGSEQFF | TGTGCCAGCAGCGCTGGACTAGCGGGAGGAAGTGAGCAGTTCTTC
TRBJ1-3 | TRBV14 | NA | NA | CASSPRTGRNTIYF | TGTGCCAGCAGCCCCCGGACTGGCCGAAACACCATATATTTT
TRBJ2-7 | TRBV5-4 | TRBD2 | NA | CASSQTSGRYEQYF | TGTGCCAGCAGCCAGACTAGCGGGAGGTACGAGCAGTACTTC
TRBJ2-3 | TRBV4-2 | TRBD2 | NA | CASSQTPSGLAGGTDTQYF | TGTGCCAGCAGCCAAACCCCCTCGGGACTAGCGGGGGGGACAGATACGCAGTATTTT
TRBJ2-2 | TRBV5-1 | TRBD2 | NA | CASSMPTSVGGGELFF | TGCGCCAGCAGCATGCCGACTAGCGTGGGAGGCGGGGAGCTGTTTTTT
TRBJ2-5 | TRBV30 | TRBD2 | few | CAWSKTGLMETQYF | TGTGCCTGGAGCAAAACGGGACTAATGGAGACCCAGTACTTC
TRBJ1-2 | TRBV12-5 | TRBD1 | few | CASGLEGRGYGYTF | TGTGCTAGTGGTTTGGAGGGCAGGGGGTATGGCTACACCTTC
TRBJ2-7 | TRBV27 | NA | NA | CASRLSAANLYEQYF | TGTGCCAGCAGGCTTTCGGCGGCTAACCTCTACGAGCAGTACTTC
TRBJ1-1 | TRBV2 | TRBD1 | few | CASSVRTGKAEAFF | TGTGCCAGCAGTGTACGGACAGGAAAAGCTGAAGCTTTCTTT
TRBJ2-5 | TRBV6-6 | TRBD1 | NA | CASSSGDRVETQYF | TGTGCCAGCAGTTCCGGGGACAGGGTAGAGACCCAGTACTTC
TRBJ2-3 | TRBV10-3 | NA | NA | CAIRIQGPTDTQYF | TGTGCCATCAGGATTCAGGGCCCCACAGATACGCAGTATTTT
TRBJ1-5 | TRBV7-2 | TRBD1 | NA | CASSGPTGDQPQHF | TGTGCCAGCAGCGGGCCTACAGGGGATCAGCCCCAGCATTTT
TRBJ2-7 | TRBV28 | NA | few | CASSTDTGYEQYF | TGTGCCAGCAGTACCGACACCGGCTACGAGCAGTACTTC
TRBJ2-3 | TRBV5-1 | NA | few | CASSPGLFSSTDTQYF | TGCGCCAGCAGCCCAGGACTGTTCTCTAGCACAGATACGCAGTATTTT
TRBJ1-5 | TRBV19 | NA | once | CASTLGASYQPQHF | TGTGCCAGTACATTGGGGGCGTCTTATCAGCCCCAGCATTTT
TRBJ1-1 | TRBV19 | TRBD1 | NA | CATSGQGNTEAFF | TGTGCCACCTCGGGACAGGGAAACACTGAAGCTTTCTTT
TRBJ2-5 | TRBV7-2 | TRBD2 | NA | CASTPGLAGETQYF | TGTGCCAGCACACCGGGACTAGCGGGGGAGACCCAGTACTTC
TRBJ1-4 | TRBV27 | NA | NA | CASRPLSVNEKLFF | TGTGCCAGCAGACCTCTAAGTGTGAATGAAAAACTGTTTTTT
TRBJ2-3 | TRBV5-4 | TRBD2 | NA | CASSPTSGGADTQYF | TGTGCCAGCAGCCCCACTAGCGGGGGGGCGGATACGCAGTATTTT
TRBJ2-5 | TRBV7-2 | NA | few | CASSIHETQYF | TGTGCCAGCAGCATTCATGAGACCCAGTACTTC